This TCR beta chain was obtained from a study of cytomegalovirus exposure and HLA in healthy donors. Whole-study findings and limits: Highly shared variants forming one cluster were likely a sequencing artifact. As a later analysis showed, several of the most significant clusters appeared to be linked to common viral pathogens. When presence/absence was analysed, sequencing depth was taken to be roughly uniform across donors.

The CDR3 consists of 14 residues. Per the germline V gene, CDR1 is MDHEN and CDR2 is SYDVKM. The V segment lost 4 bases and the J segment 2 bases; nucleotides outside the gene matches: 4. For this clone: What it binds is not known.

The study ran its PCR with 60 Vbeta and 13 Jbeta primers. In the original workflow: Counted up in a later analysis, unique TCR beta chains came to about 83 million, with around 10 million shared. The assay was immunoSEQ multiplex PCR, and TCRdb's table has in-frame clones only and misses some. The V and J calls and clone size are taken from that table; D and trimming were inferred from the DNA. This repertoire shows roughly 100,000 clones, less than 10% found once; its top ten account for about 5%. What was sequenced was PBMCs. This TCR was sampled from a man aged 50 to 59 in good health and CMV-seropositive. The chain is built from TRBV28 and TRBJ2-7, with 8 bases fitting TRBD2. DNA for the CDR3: TGTGCCAGCAGTTCGGGCGGGAGGCCCTACGAGCAGTACTTC. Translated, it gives CASSSGGRPYEQYF.